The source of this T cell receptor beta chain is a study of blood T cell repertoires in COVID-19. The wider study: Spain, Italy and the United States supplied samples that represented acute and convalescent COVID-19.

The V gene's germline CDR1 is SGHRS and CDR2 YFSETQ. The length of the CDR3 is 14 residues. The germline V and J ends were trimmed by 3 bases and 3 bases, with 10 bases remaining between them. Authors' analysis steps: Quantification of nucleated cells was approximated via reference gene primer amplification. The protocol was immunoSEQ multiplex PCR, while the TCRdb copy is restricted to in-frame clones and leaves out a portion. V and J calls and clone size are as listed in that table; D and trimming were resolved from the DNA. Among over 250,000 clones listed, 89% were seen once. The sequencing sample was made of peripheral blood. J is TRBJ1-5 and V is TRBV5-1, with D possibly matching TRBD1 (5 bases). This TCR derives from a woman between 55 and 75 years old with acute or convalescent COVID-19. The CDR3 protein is CASSSGAPNQPQHF. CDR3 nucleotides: TGCGCCAGCAGCTCTGGGGCCCCCAATCAGCCCCAGCATTTT.